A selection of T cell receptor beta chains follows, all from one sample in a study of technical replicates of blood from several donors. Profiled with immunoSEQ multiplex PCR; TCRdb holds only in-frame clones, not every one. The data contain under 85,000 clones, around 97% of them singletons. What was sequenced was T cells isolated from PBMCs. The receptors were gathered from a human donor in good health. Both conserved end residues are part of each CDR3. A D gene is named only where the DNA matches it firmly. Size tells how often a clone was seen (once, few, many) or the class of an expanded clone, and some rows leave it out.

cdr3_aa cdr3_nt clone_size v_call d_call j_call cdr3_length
CSVSRGGYAFF TGCAGCGTTTCCAGGGGTGGATATGCTTTCTTT many TRBV29-1 - TRBJ1-1 11
CASSATGAEAFF TGTGCCAGCAGCGCAACGGGAGCTGAAGCTTTCTTT few TRBV9 - TRBJ1-1 12
CASSSNRDRVRETQYF TGTGCCAGCAGCTCAAACCGGGACAGGGTCCGAGAGACCCAGTACTTC - TRBV7-9 TRBD1 TRBJ2-5 16
CASTSPGAQETQYF TGTGCCAGCACCTCACCAGGGGCCCAAGAGACCCAGTACTTC - TRBV27 - TRBJ2-5 14
CASSESYLTGGQWYGYTF TGTGCCAGCAGTGAGAGTTATCTGACAGGGGGCCAGTGGTATGGCTACACCTTC - TRBV6-1 TRBD1 TRBJ1-2 18
CASSLSLLDRAGGKAFF TGTGCCAGCAGCTTATCTCTCCTCGACAGGGCCGGTGGTAAAGCTTTCTTT - TRBV11-1 TRBD1 TRBJ1-1 17
CASSPWTGSEQFF TGTGCCAGCAGTCCTTGGACAGGGAGTGAGCAGTTCTTC - TRBV6-1 TRBD1 TRBJ2-1 13
CASSLDGSEENEQYF TGTGCCAGCAGCCTCGACGGGTCGGAAGAGAACGAGCAGTACTTC - TRBV11-3 - TRBJ2-7 15
CASNSNTEAFF TGTGCCAGCAACAGCAACACTGAAGCTTTCTTT - TRBV6-1 - TRBJ1-1 11
CASTRTNQPQHF TGTGCCAGCACTAGAACCAATCAGCCCCAGCATTTT - TRBV2 - TRBJ1-5 12